The clone carrying this T cell receptor (beta chain) was found once. Its specificity is not known. This sample stems from a study of T cells in localized non-small cell lung cancer. Using immunoSEQ multiplex PCR, the repertoire was profiled, and TCRdb retains in-frame clones only, with some absent. This repertoire shows 25,000 to 35,000 clones, 88% found once; its top ten account for 10% to 15%. The CDR3 is made up of 13 amino acids. Germline CDR1 and CDR2: SGHAT and FQNNGV. Trimming removed 8 bases at V and 0 bases at J, with 8 bases between. Study-wide results and limits: A median roughly 57 of the top 100 tumor clones appeared in adjacent lung.

The source of this sequence is a female donor at least 60 years old with stage III squamous cell lung carcinoma. The input for sequencing was peripheral blood, taken before any cancer treatment. This chain connects TRBV11-2 to TRBJ1-5, with D unclear. For the CDR3, the DNA is TGTGCCAGCCGCGGGAATAGCAATCAGCCCCAGCATTTT. This encodes CASRGNSNQPQHF.